A selection of T cell receptor beta chains follows, all from one sample in a study of T-cell memory formation after mild COVID-19. TCRdb itself ran the 5' RACE reads through MiXCR, one entry per CDR3 protein. The sample has 400,000 to 450,000 distinct CDR3 sequences, about a sixth seen once. Source material: PBMCs or a T cell subset sorted from them (not recorded which). The receptors derive from a man between 18 and 29 years old who had mild COVID-19 (a few samples of this study predate the infection). Cell type and time point are not known. Each CDR3 is given with its conserved first and last residue. A D gene is named only where the DNA matches it firmly. Part of the rows lack a size; the others show once, few, many or a class for expanded clones.

>TRBV29-1|few|NA|TRBJ1-2
CSVVWDYGYTF
TGCAGCGTTGTATGGGACTATGGCTACACCTTC
>TRBV4-2|NA|NA|TRBJ1-2
CASSERVNYGYTF
TGTGCCAGCAGCGAGAGGGTTAACTATGGCTACACCTTC
>TRBV15|many|NA|TRBJ2-7
CATSRSRDGFEEQYF
TGTGCCACCAGCAGATCCCGGGACGGATTTGAAGAGCAGTACTTC
>TRBV10-3|NA|NA|TRBJ2-7
CAISGGGGQNYEQYF
TGTGCCATCAGTGGTGGAGGGGGACAGAACTACGAGCAGTACTTC
>TRBV10-3|few|NA|TRBJ2-3
CAISDVGLGPITDTQYF
TGTGCCATCAGTGATGTCGGGCTGGGACCCATCACAGATACGCAGTATTTT
>TRBV15|few|NA|TRBJ1-3
CATSRDWGPGNTIYF
TGTGCCACCAGCAGAGATTGGGGCCCTGGAAACACCATATATTTT
>TRBV7-2|NA|NA|TRBJ1-1
CASSLYGRATEAFF
TGTGCCAGCAGCTTATACGGCAGGGCTACTGAAGCTTTCTTT
>TRBV5-1|few|NA|TRBJ1-2
CASSLAAPFYGYTF
TGCGCCAGCAGCTTGGCCGCTCCGTTCTATGGCTACACCTTC
>TRBV7-2|NA|NA|TRBJ1-6
CASSLGTGNYNSPLHF
TGTGCCAGCAGCTTAGGAACAGGAAACTATAATTCACCCCTCCACTTT
>TRBV10-2|NA|TRBD1|TRBJ1-1
CASTTGRYTEAFF
TGCGCCAGCACGACAGGGCGGTACACTGAAGCTTTCTTT
>TRBV4-1|few|TRBD1|TRBJ1-5
CASSQEQLQGLYQPQHF
TGCGCCAGCAGCCAAGAACAGTTACAGGGGTTATATCAGCCCCAGCATTTT
>TRBV7-8|few|NA|TRBJ1-5
CASSLLGLNQPQHF
TGTGCCAGCAGCTTATTGGGCTTGAATCAGCCCCAGCATTTT
>TRBV7-2|NA|TRBD2|TRBJ2-1
CASSPWTSGGASSEQFF
TGTGCCAGCAGCCCCTGGACTAGCGGGGGGGCCTCGAGTGAGCAGTTCTTC
>TRBV20-1|many|NA|TRBJ2-7
CSASGLSYEQYF
TGCAGTGCTTCGGGACTTTCCTACGAGCAGTACTTC
>TRBV10-3|NA|NA|TRBJ2-3
CAISGGSPLTDTQYF
TGTGCCATCAGTGGGGGATCCCCGCTGACAGATACGCAGTATTTT
>TRBV19|few|TRBD1|TRBJ2-4
CASSGTGGLVNIQYF
TGTGCCAGTAGCGGGACAGGGGGTTTGGTAAACATTCAGTACTTC
>TRBV28|NA|NA|TRBJ2-4
CASSSAGLAKNIQYF
TGTGCCAGCAGTTCCGCGGGACTAGCCAAAAACATTCAGTACTTC
>TRBV19|few|NA|TRBJ1-1
CASRNRSNTEAFF
TGTGCCAGTAGAAACAGGTCGAACACTGAAGCTTTCTTT
>TRBV4-2|few|NA|TRBJ1-6
CASSQGDINSPLHF
TGTGCCAGCAGCCAAGGGGATATTAATTCACCCCTCCACTTT
>TRBV10-3|few|TRBD2|TRBJ2-5
CAISLGLAGPQETQYF
TGTGCCATCAGCCTCGGACTAGCGGGCCCCCAAGAGACCCAGTACTTC
>TRBV6-5|NA|NA|TRBJ2-5
CASSYQGPGETQYF
TGTGCCAGCAGTTACCAGGGGCCGGGAGAGACCCAGTACTTC
>TRBV4-1|few|NA|TRBJ2-5
CASSQGGNTEETQYF
TGCGCCAGCAGCCAAGGGGGCAACACCGAAGAGACCCAGTACTTC
>TRBV27|NA|TRBD1|TRBJ1-2
CASIGQGGVGYTF
TGTGCCAGCATAGGCCAGGGGGGCGTTGGCTACACCTTC
>TRBV21-1|NA|NA|TRBJ2-7
CASNGRGGPGPYEQYF
TGTGCCAGCAATGGGAGAGGAGGGCCTGGGCCCTACGAGCAGTACTTC